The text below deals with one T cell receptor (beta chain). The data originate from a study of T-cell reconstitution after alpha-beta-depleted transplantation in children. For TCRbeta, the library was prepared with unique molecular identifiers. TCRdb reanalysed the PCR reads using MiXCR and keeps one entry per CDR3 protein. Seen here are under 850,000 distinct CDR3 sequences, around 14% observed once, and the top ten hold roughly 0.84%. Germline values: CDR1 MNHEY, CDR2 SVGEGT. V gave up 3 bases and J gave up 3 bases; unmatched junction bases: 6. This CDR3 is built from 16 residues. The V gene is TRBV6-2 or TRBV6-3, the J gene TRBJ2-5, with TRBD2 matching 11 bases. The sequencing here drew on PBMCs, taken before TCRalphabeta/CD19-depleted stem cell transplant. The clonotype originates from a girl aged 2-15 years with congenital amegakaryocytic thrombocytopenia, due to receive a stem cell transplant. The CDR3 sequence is CASSYGLGLAEETQYF. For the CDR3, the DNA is TGTGCCAGCAGTTATGGCCTGGGACTAGCGGAAGAGACCCAGTACTTC.